Detailed here is one T cell receptor (beta chain). The record originates from a study of shared clonotypes between healthy human individuals. Overall study: Three CD4 naive, three CD4 memory, two CD8 naive and one CD8 memory plate were used per donor.

Profiling relied on immunoSEQ multiplex PCR, and the TCRdb table lists in-frame clones only, not all of them. The sample gives 740,000 or so clones, roughly 73% of which show up once; around 1.8% is in the top ten. Sequencing was carried out using memory CD4+ T cells sorted from blood. The subset: CD45RA-negative fraction. This TCR was sampled from a woman in her twenties or thirties in good health.

The CDR3 DNA is TGTGCCAGCAGCCCGAAGCTGAGAATTAACTATGGCTACACCTTC. Amino acid sequence: CASSPKLRINYGYTF. The chain recombines TRBV7-2 with TRBJ1-2; no reliable D call. The CDR3 loop spans 15 amino acids. Germline V gene sequence: CDR1 SGHTA, CDR2 FQGNSA. V lost 5 bases, J lost 1 base, and 14 bases lay in between.